A selection of T cell receptor beta chains follows, all from one sample in a study of T cell responses to AZD1222 COVID-19 vaccine. The protocol was immunoSEQ multiplex PCR, while the TCRdb copy is restricted to in-frame clones and leaves out a portion. The sample shows 95,000 to 150,000 clones, 85% to 90% of them seen only once. The specimen was peripheral blood, collected on day 0 of AZD1222 vaccination. The receptors here all came from an adult in good health. CDR3s include the opening cysteine and the closing phenylalanine or tryptophan.

V: TRBV27
J: TRBJ2-5
CDR3: CASSLSGTLQETQYF

V: TRBV25-1
J: TRBJ1-1
CDR3: CASMDTEAFF

V: TRBV6-5
J: TRBJ2-1
CDR3: CASTALGGPTDEQFF

V: TRBV7-9
J: TRBJ1-1
CDR3: CASSLGAGKAGNTEAFF

V: TRBV11-2
J: TRBJ2-7
CDR3: CASSLMTSGSNYEQYF

V: TRBV9
J: TRBJ1-1
CDR3: CASSVGGWERTDTEAFF

V: TRBV15
J: TRBJ1-1
CDR3: CATSETTAEAFF

V: TRBV25-1
J: TRBJ2-3
CDR3: CASSEGEVAQYF

V: TRBV28
J: TRBJ2-3
CDR3: CASRATGAWSTDTQYF

V: TRBV7-7
J: TRBJ2-2
CDR3: CASGQANTGELFF

V: TRBV5-1
J: TRBJ1-5
CDR3: CASSPGQEGNQPQHF

V: TRBV5-1
J: TRBJ2-1
CDR3: CASSPRLARYNEQFF

V: TRBV29-1
J: TRBJ1-2
CDR3: CSARSSGGYGYTF

V: TRBV6-2/TRBV6-3
J: TRBJ2-2
CDR3: CASSPITSGVIGTGELFF

V: TRBV20-1
J: TRBJ2-5
CDR3: CASGGRETQYF

V: TRBV27
J: TRBJ1-5
CDR3: CATAGGWSNQPQHF

V: TRBV2
J: TRBJ1-1
CDR3: CASKDRPGAFF

V: TRBV11-2
J: TRBJ2-1
CDR3: CASTRASYNEQFF

V: TRBV5-4
J: TRBJ2-1
CDR3: CASSYAGAGGNEQFF

V: TRBV7-3
J: TRBJ1-3
CDR3: CASSPGTGDGNTIYF

V: TRBV4-2
J: TRBJ1-6
CDR3: CASSRRTGANSPLHF

V: TRBV7-2
J: TRBJ1-2
CDR3: CASSQGPVGYGYTF

V: TRBV3-1/TRBV3-2
J: TRBJ2-3
CDR3: CASSPQADTQYF

V: TRBV6-1
J: TRBJ2-7
CDR3: CASSESLGLEQYF

V: TRBV5-6
J: TRBJ1-2
CDR3: CASSFLTGTQIYGYTF

V: TRBV7-9
J: TRBJ2-2
CDR3: CASSPIRGRTPNTGELFF

V: TRBV19
J: TRBJ2-1
CDR3: CASRDRASGGAARQFF

V: TRBV27
J: TRBJ2-1
CDR3: CASSWTGNYNEQFF

V: TRBV16
J: TRBJ1-1
CDR3: CASSQNTGEAFF

V: TRBV19
J: TRBJ2-2
CDR3: CASSNGGVAGELFF

V: TRBV27
J: TRBJ2-2
CDR3: CASTPFNPLNGGELFF

V: TRBV3-1/TRBV3-2
J: TRBJ1-6
CDR3: CASSQAPGRDNSPLHF

V: TRBV15
J: TRBJ1-2
CDR3: CATSRDRGQHYGYTF

V: TRBV6-5
J: TRBJ1-2
CDR3: CASSRAQGIYGYTF

V: TRBV19
J: TRBJ1-5
CDR3: CASKSHEGSNQPQHF

V: TRBV6-6
J: TRBJ2-5
CDR3: CASSYAEETQYF

V: TRBV28
J: TRBJ1-6
CDR3: CASSLHRGRLGSPLHF

V: TRBV5-1
J: TRBJ2-7
CDR3: CASSVTQGEDEQYF

V: TRBV28
J: TRBJ1-5
CDR3: CASSPLKQPQHF

V: TRBV3-1/TRBV3-2
J: TRBJ2-7
CDR3: CASSQGTSGGVYEQYF

V: TRBV11-2
J: TRBJ2-7
CDR3: CASSFMDFGSYEQYF

V: TRBV27
J: TRBJ1-3
CDR3: CASSISSGNTIYF

V: TRBV27
J: TRBJ1-3
CDR3: CASSLPNPVKGNSGNTIYF

V: TRBV24-1
J: TRBJ2-7
CDR3: CATKKRGEYYEQYF

V: TRBV7-9
J: TRBJ2-5
CDR3: CASSLAFGAWETQYF

V: TRBV5-4
J: TRBJ2-1
CDR3: CASSFSGREQFF

V: TRBV2
J: TRBJ1-5
CDR3: CASSEASDNQPQHF

V: TRBV10-3
J: TRBJ1-1
CDR3: CASSFTWDTEAFF

V: TRBV7-2
J: TRBJ2-3
CDR3: CASSLAGGLDTQYF

V: TRBV7-9
J: TRBJ1-4
CDR3: CASETGGKLFF

V: TRBV25-1
J: TRBJ2-5
CDR3: CASSLIGTAQETQYF

V: TRBV3-1/TRBV3-2
J: TRBJ2-5
CDR3: CASRRHAVETQYF

V: TRBV15
J: TRBJ2-1
CDR3: CATSRGSSYNEQFF

V: TRBV19
J: TRBJ2-7
CDR3: CASQGVGEQYF

V: TRBV28
J: TRBJ1-2
CDR3: CASKSLRYGYTF

V: TRBV4-1
J: TRBJ2-7
CDR3: CASSQTRRGSGLAGGPEYEQYF

V: TRBV4-1
J: TRBJ1-6
CDR3: CASSQYDRANSPLHF